These 7 T cell receptor beta chains were all obtained from the same sample, sequenced in a study of blood T cell repertoires in COVID-19. Here immunoSEQ multiplex PCR was the method, and the copy in TCRdb shows in-frame clones only, minus some. The sample lists some 300,000 clones, roughly nine tenths seen once, with 1.7% in the top ten. What was sequenced was PBMCs or T cells enriched from blood (not recorded which). The receptors shown here come from a woman between 35 and 50 years old who had recovered from COVID-19.

The V and J genes are TRBV7-9 and TRBJ1-6; no firm D call. V lost 1 base, J lost 9 bases, and 7 bases lay in between. The germline CDR1 and CDR2 sequences are SEHNR and FQNEAQ (reference sequence). This CDR3 spans 13 amino acids. CDR3 amino acids: CASSLDGPSPLHF. Here the CDR3 DNA reads TGTGCCAGCAGCTTAGACGGTCCTTCACCCCTCCACTTT.

This clone was detected once. The chain carries TRBV6-6 and TRBJ1-5; no reliable D call. The CDR3 spans 14 residues. The germline gives CDR1 MNHNY, CDR2 SVGAGI (reference sequence). V shed 2 bases and J shed 6 bases, with 11 bases lying between them. In nucleotides, the CDR3 is TGTGCCAGCAGTTACGAGCAAACGGGTCAGCCCCAGCATTTT. Encoded protein: CASSYEQTGQPQHF.

The chain employs TRBV7-6 and TRBJ2-7; a possible D gene is TRBD2 (5 bases). V was clipped by 5 bases and J by 3 bases, with 17 bases between them. This CDR3 is built from 15 residues. Germline V gene data show CDR1 as SGHVS and CDR2 as FNYEAQ. For the CDR3, the DNA is TGTGCCAGCAGCCGGAGCCCGGGATCAAACTACGAGCAGTACTTC. Translation gives CASSRSPGSNYEQYF.

The V call is TRBV10-3, the J call TRBJ1-2; 7 bases align to TRBD1. The CDR3 runs to 15 residues. J gave up 4 bases and V 10 bases, and 15 bases lay outside the gene matches. Germline V lookup: CDR1 ENHRY, CDR2 SYGVKD. The CDR3 DNA sequence: TGTGCCACCTTAGGGTCGGGACAGACTACCTATGGCTACACCTTC. Translated, it gives CATLGSGQTTYGYTF.

This clone appeared a single time. The chain has TRBV9 and TRBJ2-1, with 8 bases that match TRBD2. Per germline, CDR1 SGDLS and CDR2 YYNGEE. Germline trimming cut 4 bases from V and 10 bases from J; bases unmatched to any gene: 4. The CDR3 consists of 12 residues. The CDR3 DNA reads as TGTGCCAGCAGCTCACTAGCGGACGAGCAGTTCTTC. Translated, it gives CASSSLADEQFF.

This sequence joins TRBV28 and TRBJ1-2, with D perhaps matching TRBD1 (5 bases). Germline assignment: CDR1 MDHEN and CDR2 SYDVKM. The CDR3 runs to 15 residues. Trimming stripped 2 bases from V and 11 bases from J, with 21 bases between. CDR3 sequence: CASSLTAGTGGKYTF. CDR3 sequence (DNA): TGTGCCAGCAGTTTAACCGCCGGGACTGGGGGGAAGTACACCTTC.

The rearrangement joins TRBV19 to TRBJ1-2, with D possibly being TRBD1 (6 bases). The CDR3 sequence is 16 residues long. The V and J ends lost 5 bases and 11 bases respectively, with 27 bases between them. Germline V gene data show CDR1 as LNHDA and CDR2 as SQIVND (reference sequence). Written as DNA, the CDR3 is TGTGCCAGTAGTGGGGGACACCTTTCGACTTTGTCAAAATACACCTTC. Translation gives CASSGGHLSTLSKYTF. The full variable domain, rest sourced from reference TRBV19 and TRBJ1-2, is DGGITQSPKYLFRKEGQNVTLSCEQNLNHDAMYWYRQDPGQGLRLIYYSQIVNDFQKGDIAEGYSVSREKKESFPLTVTSAQKNPTAFYLCASSGGHLSTLSKYTFGSGTRLTVV.